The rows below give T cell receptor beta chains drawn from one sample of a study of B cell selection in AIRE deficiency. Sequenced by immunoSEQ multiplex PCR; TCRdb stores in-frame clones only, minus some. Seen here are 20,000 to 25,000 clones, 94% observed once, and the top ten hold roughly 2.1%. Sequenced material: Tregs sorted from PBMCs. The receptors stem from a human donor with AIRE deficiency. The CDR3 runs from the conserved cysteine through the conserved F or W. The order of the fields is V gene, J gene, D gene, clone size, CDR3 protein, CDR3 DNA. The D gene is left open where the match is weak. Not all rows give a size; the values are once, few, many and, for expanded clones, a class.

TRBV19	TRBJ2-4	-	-	CASSMRGREHKNIQYF	TGTGCCAGTAGTATGAGGGGACGGGAGCACAAAAACATTCAGTACTTC
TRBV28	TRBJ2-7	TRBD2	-	CATEASLAGVYEQYF	TGTGCCACCGAAGCGTCACTAGCGGGAGTTTACGAGCAGTACTTC
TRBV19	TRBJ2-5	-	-	CASSITGFRETQYF	TGTGCCAGTAGCATAACAGGTTTTCGGGAGACCCAGTACTTC
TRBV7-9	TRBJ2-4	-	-	CASSLGMGGIQYF	TGTGCCAGCAGCTTAGGAATGGGAGGCATTCAGTACTTC
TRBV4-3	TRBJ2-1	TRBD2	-	CASSQVREGRKVEQFF	TGCGCCAGCAGCCAAGTCCGGGAGGGCCGGAAGGTTGAGCAGTTCTTC
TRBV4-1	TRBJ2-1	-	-	CASSAFNEQFF	TGCGCCAGCAGTGCATTTAATGAGCAGTTCTTC
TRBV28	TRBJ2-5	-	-	CASSFSGAGETQYF	TGTGCCAGCAGTTTCTCCGGGGCGGGAGAGACCCAGTACTTC
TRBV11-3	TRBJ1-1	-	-	CASSLDTEAFF	TGTGCCAGCAGCTTAGATACTGAAGCTTTCTTT
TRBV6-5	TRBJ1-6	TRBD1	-	CASSRQGANNSPLHF	TGTGCCAGCAGCCGACAGGGGGCGAATAATTCACCCCTCCACTTT
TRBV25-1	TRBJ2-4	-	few	CASSPGRTTVKNIQYF	TGTGCCAGCTCTCCGGGGAGGACTACCGTTAAAAACATTCAGTACTTC
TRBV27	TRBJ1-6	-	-	CASSGGENSPLHF	TGTGCCAGCAGCGGCGGTGAAAATTCACCCCTCCACTTT
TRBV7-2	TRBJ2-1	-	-	CASSLVDNEQFF	TGTGCCAGCAGCTTAGTCGACAATGAGCAGTTCTTC
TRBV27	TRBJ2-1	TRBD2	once	CASSLGSVGGRPGFF	TGTGCCAGCAGTTTAGGGTCCGTGGGAGGGAGGCCTGGGTTCTTC
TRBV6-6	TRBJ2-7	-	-	CASSYLTVGEQYF	TGTGCCAGCAGTTACTTGACAGTTGGCGAGCAGTACTTC
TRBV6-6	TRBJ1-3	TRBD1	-	CASSWGQGARGNTIYF	TGTGCCAGCAGTTGGGGACAGGGGGCGCGTGGAAACACCATATATTTT
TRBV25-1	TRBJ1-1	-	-	CASSEYLGGTDTEAFF	TGTGCCAGCAGTGAATATTTGGGCGGAACAGACACTGAAGCTTTCTTT
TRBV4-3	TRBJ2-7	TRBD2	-	CASSQRLAGVEQYF	TGCGCCAGCAGCCAGAGACTAGCGGGAGTCGAGCAGTACTTC